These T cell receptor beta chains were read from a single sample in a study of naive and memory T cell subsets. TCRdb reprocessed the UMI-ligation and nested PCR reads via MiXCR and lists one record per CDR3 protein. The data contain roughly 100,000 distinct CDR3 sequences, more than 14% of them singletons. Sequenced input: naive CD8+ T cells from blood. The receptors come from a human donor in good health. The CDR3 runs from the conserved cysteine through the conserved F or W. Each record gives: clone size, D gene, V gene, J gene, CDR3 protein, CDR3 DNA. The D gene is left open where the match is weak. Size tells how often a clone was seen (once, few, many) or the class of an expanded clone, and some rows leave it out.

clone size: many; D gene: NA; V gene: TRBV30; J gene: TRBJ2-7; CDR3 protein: CAWSVRGEQYF; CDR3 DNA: TGTGCCTGGAGTGTACGGGGGGAGCAGTACTTC
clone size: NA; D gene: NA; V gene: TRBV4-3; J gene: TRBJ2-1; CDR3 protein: CASSQGTPAGMEGEQFF; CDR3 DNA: TGCGCCAGCAGCCAAGGTACGCCGGCGGGAATGGAGGGTGAGCAGTTCTTC
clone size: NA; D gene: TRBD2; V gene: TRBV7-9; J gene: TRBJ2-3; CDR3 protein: CASSSTSGYTDTQYF; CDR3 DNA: TGTGCCAGCAGCTCGACTAGCGGGTATACAGATACGCAGTATTTT
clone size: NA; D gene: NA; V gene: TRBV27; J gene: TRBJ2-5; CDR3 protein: CASSLEWRRGTTQYF; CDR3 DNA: TGTGCCAGCAGTTTAGAATGGAGGAGGGGGACTACCCAGTACTTC
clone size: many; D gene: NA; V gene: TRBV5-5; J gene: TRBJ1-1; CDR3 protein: CASSLRQIYQNTEAFF; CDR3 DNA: TGTGCCAGCAGCTTGAGGCAGATCTACCAGAACACTGAAGCTTTCTTT
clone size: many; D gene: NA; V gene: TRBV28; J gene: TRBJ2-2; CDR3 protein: CASSAGQNTGELFF; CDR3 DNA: TGTGCCAGCAGTGCCGGTCAGAACACCGGGGAGCTGTTTTTT
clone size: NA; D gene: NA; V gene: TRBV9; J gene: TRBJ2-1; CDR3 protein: CASSVEAGEQFF; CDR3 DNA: TGTGCCAGCAGCGTAGAAGCGGGTGAGCAGTTCTTC
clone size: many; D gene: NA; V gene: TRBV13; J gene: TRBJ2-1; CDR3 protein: CASSLAVGGALNEQFF; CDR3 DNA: TGTGCCAGCAGCTTAGCGGTAGGGGGAGCTTTGAATGAGCAGTTCTTC
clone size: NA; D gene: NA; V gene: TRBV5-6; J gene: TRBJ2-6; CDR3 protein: CASSAGTDDSGANVLTF; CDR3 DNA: TGTGCCAGCAGCGCCGGGACGGATGACTCTGGGGCCAACGTCCTGACTTTC
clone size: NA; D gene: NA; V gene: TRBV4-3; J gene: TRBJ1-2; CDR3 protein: CASSQDLSYIIGENYGYTF; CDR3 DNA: TGCGCCAGCAGCCAAGACTTATCGTATATCATAGGGGAGAACTATGGCTACACCTTC
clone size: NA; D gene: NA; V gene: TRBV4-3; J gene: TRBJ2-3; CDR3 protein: CASSQDSGKGTQYF; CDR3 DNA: TGCGCCAGCAGCCAAGATTCGGGGAAGGGTACGCAGTATTTT
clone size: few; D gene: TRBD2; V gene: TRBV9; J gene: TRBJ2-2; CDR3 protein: CASTGTSGATGELFF; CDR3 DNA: TGTGCCAGCACCGGGACTAGCGGGGCCACCGGGGAGCTGTTTTTT
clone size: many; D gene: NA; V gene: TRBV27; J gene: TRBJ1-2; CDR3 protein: CASSPFEGRPPYGYTF; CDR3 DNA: TGTGCCAGCAGTCCATTTGAAGGACGGCCGCCCTATGGCTACACCTTC
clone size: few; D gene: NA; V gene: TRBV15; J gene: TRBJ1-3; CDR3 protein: CATSEGTRGNTIYF; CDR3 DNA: TGTGCCACCAGCGAAGGGACAAGGGGAAACACCATATATTTT
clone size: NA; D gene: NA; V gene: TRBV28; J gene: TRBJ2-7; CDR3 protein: CASSSSTGLDEQYF; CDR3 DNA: NA
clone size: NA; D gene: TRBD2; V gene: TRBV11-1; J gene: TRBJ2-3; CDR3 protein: CASSPKPGLPREVQYF; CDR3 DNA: TGTGCCAGCAGCCCAAAGCCCGGACTCCCCCGGGAGGTGCAGTATTTT
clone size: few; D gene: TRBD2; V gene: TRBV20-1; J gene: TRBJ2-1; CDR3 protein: CSAKGLAGNNEQFF; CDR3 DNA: TGCAGTGCTAAAGGACTAGCGGGAAACAATGAGCAGTTCTTC
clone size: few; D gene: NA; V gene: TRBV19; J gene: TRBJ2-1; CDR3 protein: CASSLSAFGVNEQFF; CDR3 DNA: TGTGCCAGTAGTCTCTCCGCCTTCGGGGTCAATGAGCAGTTCTTC
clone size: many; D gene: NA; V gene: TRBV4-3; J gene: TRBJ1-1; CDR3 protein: CASSQDRSTEAFF; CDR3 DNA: TGCGCCAGCAGCCAAGACCGGAGCACTGAAGCTTTCTTT
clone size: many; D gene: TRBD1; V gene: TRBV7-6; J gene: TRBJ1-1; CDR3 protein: CASSLGQGTEAFF; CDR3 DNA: TGTGCCAGCAGCTTAGGACAGGGCACTGAAGCTTTCTTT
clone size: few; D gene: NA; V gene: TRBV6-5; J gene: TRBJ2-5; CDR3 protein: CASSYENPGSWMGTQYF; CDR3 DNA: TGTGCCAGCAGTTACGAAAATCCCGGGAGCTGGATGGGGACCCAGTACTTC
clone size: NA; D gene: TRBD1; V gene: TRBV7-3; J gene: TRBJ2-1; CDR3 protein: CASSSTGGGGEQFF; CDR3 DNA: TGTGCCAGCAGCTCCACAGGGGGCGGAGGTGAGCAGTTCTTC
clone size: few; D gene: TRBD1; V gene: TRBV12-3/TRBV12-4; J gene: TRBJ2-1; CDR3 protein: CASRYGTAAWNEQFF; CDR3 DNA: TGTGCCAGCAGATACGGGACAGCCGCCTGGAATGAGCAGTTCTTC
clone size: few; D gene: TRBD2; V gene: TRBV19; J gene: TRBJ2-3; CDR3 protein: CASSGLAGDTQYF; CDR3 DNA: TGTGCCAGTAGTGGACTAGCGGGAGATACGCAGTATTTT
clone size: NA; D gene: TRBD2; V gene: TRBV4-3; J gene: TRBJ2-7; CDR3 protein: CASSPGPAGGIYEQYF; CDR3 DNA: TGCGCCAGCAGCCCGGGCCCCGCGGGGGGCATCTACGAGCAGTACTTC
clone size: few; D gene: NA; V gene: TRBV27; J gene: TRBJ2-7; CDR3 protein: CASSSLGRHYEQYF; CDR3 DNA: TGTGCCAGCAGTTCCCTAGGACGCCACTACGAGCAGTACTTC
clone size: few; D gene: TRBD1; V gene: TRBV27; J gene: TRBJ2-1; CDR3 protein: CASSTESGQGGNEQFF; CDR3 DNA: TGTGCCAGCAGCACCGAATCCGGACAGGGCGGTAATGAGCAGTTCTTC
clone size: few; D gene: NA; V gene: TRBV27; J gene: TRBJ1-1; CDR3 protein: CASSKPGRINTEAFF; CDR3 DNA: TGTGCCAGCAGTAAACCGGGACGGATAAACACTGAAGCTTTCTTT
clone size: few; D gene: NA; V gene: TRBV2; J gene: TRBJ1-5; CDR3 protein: CASSGREVNQPQHF; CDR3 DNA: TGTGCCAGCAGTGGAAGGGAGGTTAATCAGCCCCAGCATTTT
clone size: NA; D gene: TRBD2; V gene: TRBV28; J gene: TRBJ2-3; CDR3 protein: CASSPTSLAVGDTQYF; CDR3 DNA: TGTGCCAGCAGCCCAACCTCACTAGCGGTGGGGGATACGCAGTATTTT
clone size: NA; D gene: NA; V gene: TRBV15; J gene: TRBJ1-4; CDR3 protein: CATSPDETLNPEKLFF; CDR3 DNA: TGTGCCACCAGCCCGGACGAAACCTTGAATCCGGAAAAACTGTTTTTT
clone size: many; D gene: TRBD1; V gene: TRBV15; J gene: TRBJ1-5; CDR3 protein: CATSEFRDRVGNQPQHF; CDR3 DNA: TGTGCCACCAGCGAATTCCGGGACAGGGTGGGCAATCAGCCCCAGCATTTT
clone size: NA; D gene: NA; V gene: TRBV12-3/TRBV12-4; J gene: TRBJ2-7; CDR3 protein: CASSLGRGYDEQYF; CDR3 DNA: TGTGCCAGCAGTTTAGGGAGAGGGTACGACGAGCAGTACTTC
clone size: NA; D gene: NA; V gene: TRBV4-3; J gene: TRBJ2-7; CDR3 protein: CASGPGQKGREQYF; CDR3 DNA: TGCGCCAGCGGCCCAGGACAGAAGGGCCGCGAGCAGTACTTC
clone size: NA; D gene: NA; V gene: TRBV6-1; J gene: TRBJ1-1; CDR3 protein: CASSEAAAWEDTEAFF; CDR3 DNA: TGTGCCAGCAGTGAAGCTGCCGCCTGGGAGGACACTGAAGCTTTCTTT
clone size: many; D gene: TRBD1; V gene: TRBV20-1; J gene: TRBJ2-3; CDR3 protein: CSASFAAGTDKAWTDTQYF; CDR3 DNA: TGCAGTGCTAGTTTCGCCGCCGGGACAGACAAAGCATGGACAGATACGCAGTATTTT
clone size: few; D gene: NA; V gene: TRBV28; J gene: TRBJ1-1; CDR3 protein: CASRHRFNTEAFF; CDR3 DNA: TGTGCCAGCAGACACAGGTTTAACACTGAAGCTTTCTTT
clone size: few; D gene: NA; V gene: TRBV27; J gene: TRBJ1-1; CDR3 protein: CASSLRGSPGGGTEAFF; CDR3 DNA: TGTGCCAGCAGTTTACGGGGTTCTCCCGGGGGGGGGACTGAAGCTTTCTTT
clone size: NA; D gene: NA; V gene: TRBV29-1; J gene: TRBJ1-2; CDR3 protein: CSVTGGSYGYTF; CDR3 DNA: TGCAGCGTAACGGGGGGGTCCTATGGCTACACCTTC
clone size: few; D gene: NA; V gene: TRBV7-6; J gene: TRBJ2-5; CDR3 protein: CASSLVGGTQYF; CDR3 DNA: TGTGCCAGCAGCTTAGTAGGAGGGACCCAGTACTTC
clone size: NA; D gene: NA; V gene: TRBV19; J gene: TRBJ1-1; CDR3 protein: CASSMVGTTEAFF; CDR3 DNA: TGTGCCAGTAGTATGGTGGGAACCACTGAAGCTTTCTTT
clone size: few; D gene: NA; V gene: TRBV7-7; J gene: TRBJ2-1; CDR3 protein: CASSHGGNNEQFF; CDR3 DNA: TGTGCCAGCAGCCATGGAGGGAACAATGAGCAGTTCTTC
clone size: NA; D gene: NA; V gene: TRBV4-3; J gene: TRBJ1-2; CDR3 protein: CASSQDRYLPYGYTF; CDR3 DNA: TGCGCCAGCAGCCAAGATAGGTATCTACCCTATGGCTACACCTTC
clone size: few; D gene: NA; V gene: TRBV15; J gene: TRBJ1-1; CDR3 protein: CATSNPGVNTEAFF; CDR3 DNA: TGTGCCACCAGCAACCCAGGGGTGAACACTGAAGCTTTCTTT